The 30 T cell receptor beta chains below were found in one sample sequenced in a study of blood T cell repertoires in COVID-19. Clones were read by immunoSEQ multiplex PCR, and TCRdb kept only the in-frame ones, dropping some. Here the sample spans around 200,000 clones, 86% being singletons. The specimen sequenced was peripheral blood. These receptors originate from a man aged 50 to 60 with acute or convalescent COVID-19.

Concerning this clone: An end of the junction differs from the germline gene, which may be a read error. This sequence joins TRBV7-2 and TRBJ2-5; D unclear. There are 13 residues in the CDR3. Germline lookup yields CDR1 SGHTA and CDR2 FQGNSA. The DNA for the CDR3 is TGTGCCAGCAGCTTTAGTCTGCAAGAGTCCCAGTACTTC. Protein: CASSFSLQESQYF.

DNA of the CDR3: TGTGCCAGCAGAGGGACAGGGCGATCCTACGAGCAGTACTTC. Translated: CASRGTGRSYEQYF. The chain couples TRBV2 to TRBJ2-7, with 9 bases lining up with TRBD1. This CDR3 has 14 residues. Germline V gene lookup returns CDR1 SNHLY and CDR2 FYNNEI. After removal of 6 bases from V and 1 base from J, the junction contained 4 bases not matched to a gene.

This chain uses TRBV27 with TRBJ2-7, with TRBD1 matching over 7 bases. The CDR3 is 15 amino acids. Germline CDR1 and CDR2: MNHEY and SMNVEV (reference sequence). V lost 6 bases, J lost 2 bases, and 10 bases stayed unmatched. CDR3 sequence reads: CASSLTGDRAYEQYF. In DNA, the CDR3 is TGTGCCAGCAGCTTAACAGGGGATAGGGCCTACGAGCAGTACTTC.

The rearrangement uses TRBV9 and TRBJ1-2; TRBD1 agrees at 8 bases. Trimming took 0 bases from V and 1 from J; bases not matched to a gene: 5. The CDR3 spans 16 residues. Germline V gives CDR1 SGDLS, CDR2 YYNGEE. CDR3: CASSVGQGMGNYGYTF. In nucleotides, the CDR3 is TGTGCCAGCAGCGTAGGACAGGGGATGGGTAACTATGGCTACACCTTC.

As to this clone: This specimen includes other DNA sequences encoding the same CDR3. V and J are TRBV7-2 and TRBJ1-5; the D gene is possibly TRBD1 (5 bases). This CDR3 comprises 14 residues. The V and J ends lost 1 base and 5 bases respectively, with 9 bases between them. The germline CDR1 and CDR2 sequences are SGHTA and FQGNSA. The CDR3 bases are TGTGCCAGCAGCTTAGTAGGCAGGGATCAGCCCCAGCATTTT. Encoded protein: CASSLVGRDQPQHF.

This clone appeared once. V usage is TRBV19 and J usage is TRBJ2-5, with 14 bases that match TRBD2. V shed 3 bases and J 4 bases; nucleotides not matched to a gene: 4. CDR3 size: 16 residues. Germline CDR1 is LNHDA and CDR2 is SQIVND (reference sequence). The CDR3 bases are TGTGCCAGTAGTATGGTAGGACTAGCGGGAGGAGAGACCCAGTACTTC. This codes for CASSMVGLAGGETQYF.

The chain couples TRBV2 to TRBJ1-1, with a possible D match to TRBD1 (5 bases). Germline values: CDR1 SNHLY, CDR2 FYNNEI. Trimming removed 9 bases from V and 1 base from J, with 9 bases in between. The CDR3 runs to 12 residues. The CDR3 sequence is CASKGPNTEAFF. The CDR3 DNA sequence: TGTGCCAGTAAGGGGCCGAACACTGAAGCTTTCTTT.

V is TRBV7-3 and J is TRBJ2-1; 12 bases map to TRBD2. V lost 5 bases, J lost 4 bases, and 3 bases stayed unmatched. The CDR3 contains 15 residues. CDR1 is SGHTA and CDR2 is FQGTGA in the germline V gene. The CDR3 bases are TGTGCCAGCAGCCGGACTAGCGGGGATTACAATGAGCAGTTCTTC. It translates to CASSRTSGDYNEQFF.

This chain uses TRBV10-1 with TRBJ1-3, with D possibly being TRBD1 (5 bases). This CDR3 spans 15 amino acids. Germline CDR1 and CDR2: WNHNN and SYGVQD (reference sequence). With 3 bases removed from V and 0 bases from J, the gap between germline ends came to 9 bases. The chain's CDR3 is CASSDHRNSGNTIYF. The CDR3 DNA follows: TGCGCCAGCAGTGATCACAGGAACTCTGGAAACACCATATATTTT.

This clone is a singleton in its sample. The V call is TRBV6-5, the J call TRBJ2-7; no clear D gene. V lost 5 bases to trimming and J lost 6 bases, with 14 bases between them. The CDR3 runs 13 residues. Germline CDR1 and CDR2: MNHEY and SVGAGI. CDR3 nucleotides: TGTGCCAGCAGTCCGCTGGGCACCCGCGAGCAGTACTTC. Its protein is CASSPLGTREQYF.

This clone came up once. This sequence joins TRBV4-2 and TRBJ1-6; 7 bases fit TRBD1. Trimming cost V 2 bases and J 9 bases; bases outside gene matches: 4. This CDR3 is built from 14 residues. The germline CDR1 and CDR2 sequences are LGHNA and YNFKEQ. CDR3 nucleotides: TGTGCCAGCAGCCAACCAGGGGGTGTTTCACCCCTCCACTTT. Translated, it gives CASSQPGGVSPLHF.

The sample holds one count of this clone. The genes are TRBV7-2 and TRBJ2-7; TRBD2 matches 13 bases. V shed 6 bases and J 0 bases; nucleotides not matched to a gene: 2. Germline V gives CDR1 SGHTA, CDR2 FQGNSA. The CDR3 is 15 amino acids. DNA for the CDR3: TGTGCCAGCAGACTAGCGGGGGGGATCTCCTACGAGCAGTACTTC. Translated: CASRLAGGISYEQYF.

This chain uses TRBV2 with TRBJ1-4, with TRBD1 as a possible D gene (5 bases). The V and J ends lost 0 bases and 10 bases respectively, with 18 bases between them. Germline values: CDR1 SNHLY, CDR2 FYNNEI. The CDR3 runs 16 residues. CDR3 nucleotide sequence: TGTGCCAGCAGTGAAGCGCGGCGGCAGGGTTCGGCAAAACTGTTTTTT. The encoded protein is CASSEARRQGSAKLFF.

This clone appeared a few times. V is TRBV6-1 and J is TRBJ1-2; D gene ambiguous. The CDR3 is 13 amino acids. Germline V gene lookup returns CDR1 MNHNS and CDR2 SASEGT. The germline V and J ends were trimmed by 0 bases and 3 bases, with 5 bases remaining between them. In DNA form, the CDR3 reads TGTGCCAGCAGTGAAGCCCCTGACTATGGCTACACCTTC. It yields the protein CASSEAPDYGYTF.

This rearrangement joins TRBV25-1 to TRBJ1-4; D is possibly TRBD1 (5 bases). CDR1 and CDR2 from the germline V gene are MGHDK and SYGVNS. This CDR3 has 15 residues. Trimming took 4 bases from V and 6 from J, leaving 15 bases between them. This CDR3 is CASSGSGTGDEKLFF. CDR3 DNA sequence: TGTGCCAGCAGTGGTTCCGGGACGGGGGATGAAAAACTGTTTTTT. Full variable domain (outside the CDR3, taken from reference TRBV25-1 and TRBJ1-4): EADIYQTPRYLVIGTGKKITLECSQTMGHDKMYWYQQDPGMELHLIHYSYGVNSTEKGDLSSESTVSRIRTEHFPLTLESARPSHTSQYLCASSGSGTGDEKLFFGSGTQLSVL.

The chain links TRBV7-8 to TRBJ1-2; D is perhaps TRBD1 (6 bases). The CDR3 length is 16 residues. V shed 2 bases and J shed 3 bases, with 16 bases lying between them. Looked up from germline, CDR1 is SGHVS and CDR2 is FQNEAQ. CDR3 sequence: CASSLSTAGADYGYTF. DNA of the CDR3: TGTGCCAGCAGCTTATCGACTGCGGGGGCGGACTATGGCTACACCTTC.

V gene TRBV27 combines with J gene TRBJ1-1, with a possible D match to TRBD1 (6 bases). V lost 3 bases, J lost 3 bases, and 17 bases lay in between. Per germline, CDR1 MNHEY and CDR2 SMNVEV (reference sequence). The CDR3 has 16 amino acids. CDR3 sequence: CASSFLYTGRDTEAFF. Here the CDR3 DNA reads TGTGCCAGCAGTTTTTTGTATACAGGGAGGGACACTGAAGCTTTCTTT.

In its sample, this clone was seen a few times. The CDR3 region is CASSQRTVGGYTF. CDR3 DNA sequence: TGTGCCAGCAGCCAACGGACAGTTGGCGGCTACACCTTC. V gene TRBV11-1 combines with J gene TRBJ1-2; tentative D call: TRBD1 (6 bases). V gave up 5 bases and J gave up 8 bases, with 15 bases separating them. Germline loops: CDR1 SGHAT, CDR2 FQDESV (reference sequence). The CDR3 length is 13 residues.

The chain combines TRBV4-2 with TRBJ1-2; possible D gene TRBD1, 6 bases. V dropped 4 bases and J dropped 1 base, with 19 bases sitting between them. CDR1 LGHNA and CDR2 YNFKEQ come from the germline V gene. The CDR3 covers 17 residues. CDR3 protein: CASSPPQGTDGNYGYTF. Here the CDR3 DNA reads TGTGCCAGCAGCCCTCCACAGGGAACCGACGGTAACTATGGCTACACCTTC.

The table lists this clone with a few counts. The V call is TRBV18, the J call TRBJ1-2, with 10 bases aligning to TRBD1. Losses at the gene ends were 2 bases for V and 3 bases for J; bases not matched to a gene: 3. The CDR3 has 15 residues. Germline V lookup: CDR1 KGHSH, CDR2 LQKENI. The CDR3 loop is CASSPSTGGDYGYTF. DNA for the CDR3: TGTGCCAGCTCACCATCGACAGGGGGCGACTATGGCTACACCTTC.

The rearrangement uses TRBV7-6 and TRBJ2-2; tentative D call: TRBD2 (5 bases). The germline V and J ends were trimmed by 6 bases and 4 bases, with 15 bases remaining between them. This CDR3 is built from 15 residues. Germline V lookup: CDR1 SGHVS, CDR2 FNYEAQ. CDR3 coding DNA: TGTGCCAGCAGTGGACTGGTGACCGCCACCGGGGAGCTGTTTTTT. Amino acids: CASSGLVTATGELFF.

This clone was counted between two and nine times. The chain couples TRBV3-1 (or the pseudogene TRBV3-2) to TRBJ2-2; D remains unclear. The CDR3 consists of 13 residues. The ends were cut back, 4 bases at V and 5 bases at J, with 8 bases in the middle. Germline loops: CDR1 LGHDT, CDR2 YNNKEL (reference sequence). DNA for the CDR3: TGTGCCAGCAGCCGGGCCTCTACCGGGGAGCTGTTTTTT. Amino acid sequence: CASSRASTGELFF.

The chain couples TRBV18 to TRBJ1-3; 7 bases fit TRBD1. CDR3 length: 14 residues. V shed 6 bases and J 2 bases; nucleotides not matched to a gene: 4. From germline, CDR1 is KGHSH and CDR2 LQKENI. DNA for the CDR3: TGTGCCAGCTCCCGACAGGGAGCTGGAAACACCATATATTTT. Translated: CASSRQGAGNTIYF.

The chain uses TRBV28 and TRBJ1-5; the D gene is possibly TRBD1 (5 bases). V shed 6 bases and J shed 3 bases, with 9 bases lying between them. The CDR3 is 13 amino acids. Germline CDR1 reads MDHEN; CDR2 reads SYDVKM. CDR3 nucleotide sequence: TGTGCCAGCAGAGTACAGGTCAATCAGCCCCAGCATTTT. Amino acid sequence: CASRVQVNQPQHF.

This clone appeared a few times. V usage is TRBV7-9 and J usage is TRBJ1-1; tentatively, D is TRBD1 (5 bases). This CDR3 has 15 residues. Germline CDR1 SEHNR, CDR2 FQNEAQ (reference sequence). V was clipped by 4 bases and J by 0 bases, with 12 bases between them. The CDR3 reads CASSSQGGMNTEAFF. For the CDR3, the DNA is TGTGCCAGCAGCTCGCAGGGTGGGATGAACACTGAAGCTTTCTTT.

The chain is built from TRBV6-5 and TRBJ1-2; tentatively, D is TRBD1 (6 bases). The CDR3 has 15 amino acids. Per germline, CDR1 MNHEY and CDR2 SVGAGI. Trimming pared 6 bases from V and 2 bases from J, leaving 16 bases between. The CDR3 sequence is CASRRTQGANYGYTF. Written as DNA, the CDR3 is TGTGCCAGCAGGCGAACACAGGGTGCGAACTATGGCTACACCTTC.

The chain recombines TRBV10-3 with TRBJ2-3; TRBD2 agrees at 12 bases. The germline V gene has CDR1 ENHRY and CDR2 SYGVKD. The CDR3 sequence is 15 residues long. The V segment lost 3 bases and the J segment 6 bases; nucleotides outside the gene matches: 4. The CDR3 sequence: CAISDPSGGADTQYF. In DNA form, the CDR3 reads TGTGCCATCAGTGACCCTAGCGGGGGGGCCGATACGCAGTATTTT.

V gene TRBV30 combines with J gene TRBJ1-4, with 9 bases identical to TRBD1. The V and J ends lost 1 base and 6 bases, in that order; junction bases with no gene match: 6. The CDR3 is 15 residues long. Germline values: CDR1 GTSNPN, CDR2 SVGIG (reference sequence). The CDR3 DNA reads as TGTGCCTGGAGTGCGACGGGACAGGGCTATGAAAAACTGTTTTTT. Residues: CAWSATGQGYEKLFF.

The CDR3, as DNA: TGCGCCAGCACCCCGGCGGGGTCACTCCGGAACACTGAAGCTTTCTTT. It is translated as CASTPAGSLRNTEAFF. The rearrangement joins TRBV5-1 to TRBJ1-1; unclear D gene. Germline-derived CDR1 and CDR2 are SGHRS and YFSETQ. CDR3 length: 16 residues. Trimming took 6 bases from V and 1 from J, leaving 19 bases between them.

The CDR3 loop reads CASRPTEGYGYTF. Here the CDR3 DNA reads TGTGCCAGCAGGCCCACCGAGGGCTATGGCTACACCTTC. V gene TRBV6-5 combines with J gene TRBJ1-2; D ambiguous. Germline lookup yields CDR1 MNHEY and CDR2 SVGAGI. This CDR3 comprises 13 residues. The V end was cut by 6 bases, the J end by 4 bases, with 12 bases between.